Listed below are T cell receptor beta chains from one sample, sequenced in a study of T cells after yellow fever vaccination. Via MiXCR, TCRdb re-called the 5' RACE reads, giving one row per CDR3 protein. This repertoire shows fewer than 150,000 distinct CDR3 sequences, about 7.7% found once; its top ten account for roughly 0.76%. The sequences come from CD4+ T cells sorted from PBMCs, collected 5 days after the yellow fever booster vaccination. The receptors here all came from a young man who received the YFV17D yellow fever vaccine. The CDR3 runs from the conserved cysteine through the conserved F or W. A D gene is named only where the DNA matches it firmly. The listing skips clone size in some rows; elsewhere it reads once, few, many or a size class.

many	TRBV6-5	.	TRBJ2-7	TGTGCCAGCAGTTACCGTGGCGAGAGGAGGAGTGCCGAGCAGTACTTC	CASSYRGERRSAEQYF
few	TRBV20-1	.	TRBJ1-3	TGCAGTGCTAGGTTTGGCGGAGCTGGAAACACCATATATTTT	CSARFGGAGNTIYF
many	TRBV20-1	TRBD2	TRBJ2-3	TGCAGTGCCAGATGGGCTAGCGGGAGAACAGATACGCAGTATTTT	CSARWASGRTDTQYF
many	TRBV5-1	TRBD2	TRBJ2-1	TGCGCCAGCAGCTTGGCAGTGACAGCGGGAGCTGTCGATGAGCAGTTCTTC	CASSLAVTAGAVDEQFF
many	TRBV29-1	.	TRBJ1-1	TGCAGCGCAGGGACTGCCGCTGGGCCTGAAGCTTTCTTT	CSAGTAAGPEAFF
many	TRBV7-9	TRBD2	TRBJ2-5	TGTGCCAGCAGCTTAGCGGCGGGAGCGAGGGGGACCCAGTACTTC	CASSLAAGARGTQYF
.	TRBV7-2	TRBD1	TRBJ1-5	TGTGCCAGCAGCCAGACAGGGGAAGGGGCAGGTCAGCCCCAGCATTTT	CASSQTGEGAGQPQHF
.	TRBV7-8	.	TRBJ1-5	TGTGCCAGCAGCAAACAGGCTCGGGGCCAGCCCCAGCATTTT	CASSKQARGQPQHF
.	TRBV5-5	.	TRBJ2-1	TGTGCCAGCAGCTCGCAATATGAGCAGTTCTTC	CASSSQYEQFF
many	TRBV5-1	.	TRBJ2-3	TGCGCCAGCAGCTCCCTCCAAGCTAGTAATAGAGATACGCAGTATTTT	CASSSLQASNRDTQYF
many	TRBV29-1	.	TRBJ2-3	TGCAGCATCAGGACTACCGCTAGCACAGATACGCAGTATTTT	CSIRTTASTDTQYF
many	TRBV10-3	.	TRBJ2-3	TGTGCCATCAGTGAGGAGCGGGCTAGCACAGATACGCAGTATTTT	CAISEERASTDTQYF
many	TRBV9	TRBD2	TRBJ2-3	TGTGCCAGCAGCGTAACTAGCGGCAGCACAGATACGCAGTATTTT	CASSVTSGSTDTQYF
few	TRBV18	TRBD2	TRBJ2-5	TGTGCCAGCTCACCACTAGCCCTACGGACTAGCGGGAAGCAAGAGACCCAGTACTTC	CASSPLALRTSGKQETQYF
many	TRBV6-5	.	TRBJ2-5	TGTGCCAGCAGTTACGGGCAGTTTCAAGAGACCCAGTACTTC	CASSYGQFQETQYF
many	TRBV29-1	TRBD1	TRBJ2-7	TGCAGCGCAGGACAGGGGATCTCCTACGAGCAGTACTTC	CSAGQGISYEQYF
many	TRBV27	TRBD2	TRBJ2-1	TGTGCCAGCGGGCGTTTAGCGGGAGGCAACAATGAGCAGTTCTTC	CASGRLAGGNNEQFF
many	TRBV7-3	.	TRBJ2-3	TGTGCCAGCAGCCCCGACCGGGGCGGAGATACGCAGTATTTT	CASSPDRGGDTQYF
many	TRBV6-2/TRBV6-3	TRBD1	TRBJ1-6	TGTGCCATCTCAAGAACAGCCGGGACAGTTACCCTCCACTTT	CAISRTAGTVTLHF
many	TRBV5-1	TRBD2	TRBJ2-2	TGCGCCAGCAGGGTAGCGGGAGACACCGGGGAGCTGTTTTTT	CASRVAGDTGELFF
.	TRBV29-1	TRBD1	TRBJ2-7	TGCAGCGTCTACCGGGACAGGGGCGTCGAGCAGTACTTC	CSVYRDRGVEQYF
many	TRBV21-1	.	TRBJ2-7	TGTGCCAGCAGCAACGGACAGCCCTACGAGCAGTACTTC	CASSNGQPYEQYF
many	TRBV15	.	TRBJ2-7	TGTGCCACCTCCCGGGACTCCACCCTAGAGCAGTACTTC	CATSRDSTLEQYF
few	TRBV7-9	TRBD1	TRBJ2-7	TGTGCCAGCAGCTTGGGGACAGGGGGCTGGGGGGAGCAGTACTTC	CASSLGTGGWGEQYF
many	TRBV19	.	TRBJ2-5	TGTGCCAGTAGTGGTCGGACAGCCCAAGAGACCCAGTACTTC	CASSGRTAQETQYF
many	TRBV4-3	TRBD2	TRBJ2-5	TGCGCCAGCAGCCAAGAGGAGGCATTAGCGGGAGGAGAGACCCAGTACTTC	CASSQEEALAGGETQYF
many	TRBV12-3/TRBV12-4	.	TRBJ2-7	TGTGCCAGCAGTCTCCGACCCTACGAGCAGTACTTC	CASSLRPYEQYF
.	TRBV9	.	TRBJ2-5	TGTGCCAGCGGGAATCTAGGGGGAGAGACCCAGTACTTC	CASGNLGGETQYF
many	TRBV9	.	TRBJ2-1	TGTGCCAGCAGCCTTACACTAGATACGTACAATGAGCAGTTCTTC	CASSLTLDTYNEQFF
many	TRBV9	.	TRBJ2-1	TGTGCCAGCAGCGAACAGGGTCACCGTGAGCAGTTCTTC	CASSEQGHREQFF
many	TRBV10-3	TRBD1	TRBJ2-1	TGTGCCATCAGTCCCAGGGGGCCCTACAATGAGCAGTTCTTC	CAISPRGPYNEQFF
many	TRBV7-2	.	TRBJ2-5	TGTGCCAGCAGCTCCCCCCCCGGGCAAGAGACCCAGTACTTC	CASSSPPGQETQYF
.	TRBV5-5	TRBD1	TRBJ1-1	TGTGCCAGCAGCAGAGTACCCACTGGACAGGGGGGCGGAGCTTTCTTT	CASSRVPTGQGGGAFF
many	TRBV5-1	.	TRBJ2-1	TGCGCCAGCAGCTTCGGAGGGAATGAGCAGTTCTTC	CASSFGGNEQFF
many	TRBV7-2	.	TRBJ2-5	TGTGCCAGCTCCAGAGGGGGAGGGCCAGAGACCCAGTACTTC	CASSRGGGPETQYF
few	TRBV7-2	.	TRBJ1-1	TGTGCCAGCAGCTTAAGTCAGGTACCGGGGGCTTTCTTT	CASSLSQVPGAFF
few	TRBV29-1	.	TRBJ2-2	TGCAGCGTTCGCGGATACACCGGGGAGCTGTTTTTT	CSVRGYTGELFF
many	TRBV6-5	.	TRBJ1-4	TGTGCCAGCAGTTACTCGTTGCAGGGGACGAATGAAAAACTGTTTTTT	CASSYSLQGTNEKLFF
many	TRBV7-9	.	TRBJ2-1	TGTGCCAGCAACATCGGAGGCTTCAATGAGCAGTTCTTC	CASNIGGFNEQFF
many	TRBV7-2	.	TRBJ1-5	TGTGCCAGCAGCTTGGGGGACGTTGACAATCAGCCCCAGCATTTT	CASSLGDVDNQPQHF
many	TRBV6-1	.	TRBJ2-2	TGTGCCAGCAGTCTTGATCGCCGCGCCGGGGAGCTGTTTTTT	CASSLDRRAGELFF
many	TRBV5-1	TRBD2	TRBJ2-7	TGCGCCAGCAGCTCAAAGAAGAGTTCTAGCAGCGGGAACGAGCAGTACTTC	CASSSKKSSSSGNEQYF